The 28 T cell receptor beta chains in this list originate from one sample, sequenced in a study of monozygotic twins with inflammatory bowel disease. TCRdb re-called the 5' RACE reads and shows each CDR3 protein once, DNA omitted. The table counts some 200,000 distinct CDR3 sequences; roughly 1.7% lies in the top ten. Sequenced material: blood. The receptor source for this set is a human donor with ulcerative colitis or Crohn's disease, or a healthy co-twin of an affected twin (not recorded which).

The V gene is TRBV18, the J gene TRBJ2-5; TCRdb calls TRBD1, which cannot be checked without DNA. The length of the CDR3 is 15 residues. Germline lookup yields CDR1 KGHSH and CDR2 LQKENI. This CDR3 is CASSPIGTEKETQYF.

The chain recombines TRBV12-3 or TRBV12-4 with TRBJ1-5. The CDR3 spans 14 residues. The CDR3 here is CASSSYNSNQPQHF.

The chain carries TRBV7-2 and TRBJ1-1. The CDR3 covers 12 residues. Germline CDR1 reads SGHTA; CDR2 reads FQGNSA. The CDR3 protein is CASSSYRAEAFF.

The rearrangement links TRBV10-3 to TRBJ1-1. This CDR3 spans 14 amino acids. Germline CDR1 and CDR2: ENHRY and SYGVKD. CDR3 amino acids: CAISEEAENTEAFF.

The chain combines TRBV12-3 or TRBV12-4 with TRBJ1-2. CDR3 length equals 15 residues. The CDR3 reads CASSFFRATNYGYTF.

This chain links TRBV12-3 or TRBV12-4 with TRBJ2-2; the D call from TCRdb, TRBD1, cannot be confirmed without DNA. The CDR3 loop spans 14 amino acids. CDR3 residues: CASRRDRAAGELFF.

The chain employs TRBV9 and TRBJ1-2; TCRdb's assignment of TRBD1 cannot be checked, as there is no DNA. CDR3 length: 16 residues. The germline V gene encodes CDR1 SGDLS and CDR2 YYNGEE. CDR3 in amino acids: CASSVDRTGYGYGYTF.

The genes are TRBV5-6 and TRBJ2-2; there is no DNA to check the TCRdb D call of TRBD1. The CDR3 covers 14 residues. Germline V gene data show CDR1 as SGHDT and CDR2 as YYEEEE. CDR3 in amino acids: CASSLGRYTGELFF.

V is TRBV6-5 and J is TRBJ2-1. CDR3 length: 14 residues. Germline CDR1 reads MNHEY; CDR2 reads SVGAGI. The CDR3 is CASSYGVARDEQFF.

The chain is built from TRBV2 and TRBJ1-6; the D call of TRBD1 rests on TCRdb alone, since no DNA is present to check it. The CDR3 has 17 residues. Germline V gene lookup returns CDR1 SNHLY and CDR2 FYNNEI. The CDR3 here is CASSEGRGTGSYSPLHF.

This chain joins TRBV5-6 and TRBJ2-5. Germline V lookup: CDR1 SGHDT, CDR2 YYEEEE. The length of the CDR3 is 12 residues. CDR3 sequence reads: CASSLPPETQYF.

V is TRBV5-1 and J is TRBJ1-1; absent DNA, TCRdb's TRBD1 call cannot be checked. The CDR3 spans 14 residues. Germline-derived CDR1 and CDR2 are SGHRS and YFSETQ. The CDR3 sequence is CASSHGRENTEAFF.

The chain joins TRBV4-1 to TRBJ1-1; the TRBD1 assignment by TCRdb is unverifiable without DNA. This CDR3 is 13 amino acids long. Germline V gene data show CDR1 as MGHRA and CDR2 as YSYEKL. This CDR3 is CASRRGIGTEAFF.

This chain connects TRBV14 to TRBJ1-1. The CDR3 extends over 11 amino acids. CDR1 is SGHDN, CDR2 FVKESK, per germline. The CDR3 sequence: CASSQDRKAFF.

The genes are TRBV4-1 and TRBJ1-4. Germline V CDR1 and CDR2: MGHRA, YSYEKL. This CDR3 comprises 15 residues. CDR3 loop: CASSQVAATNEKLFF.

The V call is TRBV6-5, the J call TRBJ2-1; the TCRdb call, TRBD1, lacks DNA for checking. Germline V gene lookup returns CDR1 MNHEY and CDR2 SVGAGI. The CDR3 has 16 amino acids. This CDR3 reads CASSYSRGGGDNEQFF.

The chain links TRBV18 to TRBJ1-5. From germline, CDR1 is KGHSH and CDR2 LQKENI. The CDR3 is 14 amino acids. This CDR3 is CASSPGTAGQPQHF.

This sequence joins TRBV12-3 or TRBV12-4 and TRBJ1-4; lacking DNA, the TRBD1 call made by TCRdb goes unchecked. This CDR3 spans 15 amino acids. The CDR3 is CASSSTGIRGEKLFF.

This chain uses TRBV19 with TRBJ2-1; TCRdb's D call of TRBD1 is untestable without DNA. The CDR3 contains 14 residues. CDR1 and CDR2 (germline): LNHDA, SQIVND (reference sequence). CDR3 amino acids: CARETRDRYNEQFF.

The chain links TRBV5-1 to TRBJ2-7; the TCRdb D gene call, TRBD1, has no DNA to confirm it. This CDR3 has 15 residues. CDR1 and CDR2 from the germline V gene are SGHRS and YFSETQ. CDR3 loop: CASSLGAGGGYEQYF. The full variable domain, its missing parts supplied by reference TRBV5-1 and TRBJ2-7, is KAGVTQTPRYLIKTRGQQVTLSCSPISGHRSVSWYQQTPGQGLQFLFEYFSETQRNKGNFPGRFSGRQFSNSRSEMNVSTLELGDSALYLCASSLGAGGGYEQYFGPGTRLTVT.

This rearrangement joins TRBV5-5 to TRBJ1-4. CDR1 and CDR2 (germline): SGHKS, YYEKEE (reference sequence). This CDR3 comprises 17 residues. The CDR3 loop reads CASSRQLASGSYEKLFF.

The V gene is TRBV20-1, the J gene TRBJ1-2; with no DNA, the TCRdb D assignment of TRBD1 cannot be verified. CDR3 size: 11 residues. Germline V gives CDR1 DFQATT, CDR2 SNEGSKA (reference sequence). This chain's CDR3 is CSASPRYGYTF.

The chain uses TRBV20-1 and TRBJ2-1. Germline loops: CDR1 DFQATT, CDR2 SNEGSKA (reference sequence). This CDR3 has 11 amino acids. This CDR3 reads CSASNRVEQFF.

The chain has TRBV18 and TRBJ2-1; TCRdb gives TRBD1 as the D gene, but with no DNA this cannot be confirmed. The CDR3 is 17 residues long. Germline V gene sequence: CDR1 KGHSH, CDR2 LQKENI. The CDR3 sequence is CASSPPHGASSYNEQFF.

The chain has TRBV11-2 and TRBJ2-2. Looked up from germline, CDR1 is SGHAT and CDR2 is FQNNGV. The CDR3 is 12 amino acids. CDR3 sequence: CASSFRYGELFF.

This clonotype is called medium-sized based on its frequency. The chain uses TRBV5-1 and TRBJ2-3; TCRdb lists TRBD2, though no DNA is available to test this call. The CDR3 is 17 amino acids. Per germline, CDR1 SGHRS and CDR2 YFSETQ. CDR3 sequence: CASSLEGTSGNTDTQYF.

The rearrangement links TRBV29-1 to TRBJ1-5; checking the TCRdb D call of TRBD1 is not possible without DNA. The CDR3 extends over 13 amino acids. Germline lookup yields CDR1 SQVTM and CDR2 ANQGSEA. CDR3 protein: CSVGGGINQPQHF.

The V call is TRBV6-5, the J call TRBJ1-1. Germline lookup yields CDR1 MNHEY and CDR2 SVGAGI. The CDR3 has 16 residues. The CDR3 sequence is CASSYSTGELDSEAFF.